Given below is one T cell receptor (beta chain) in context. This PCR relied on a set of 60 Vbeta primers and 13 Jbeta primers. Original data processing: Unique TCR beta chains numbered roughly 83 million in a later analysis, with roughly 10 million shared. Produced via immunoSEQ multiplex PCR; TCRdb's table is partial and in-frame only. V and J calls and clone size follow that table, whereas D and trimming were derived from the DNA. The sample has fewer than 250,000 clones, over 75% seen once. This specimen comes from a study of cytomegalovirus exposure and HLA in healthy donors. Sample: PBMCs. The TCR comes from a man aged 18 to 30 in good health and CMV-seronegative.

The CDR3 sequence is CASSLYGLAGSTYNEQFF. CDR3 bases: TGTGCCAGCAGCTTATACGGACTAGCGGGGTCAACCTACAATGAGCAGTTCTTC. The chain uses TRBV7-6 and TRBJ2-1; 12 bases are a match to TRBD2. The CDR3 loop spans 18 amino acids. The germline gives CDR1 SGHVS, CDR2 FNYEAQ. Germline trimming cut 2 bases from V and 2 bases from J; bases unmatched to any gene: 7.